This TCR beta chain originates from a study of blood T cell repertoires in COVID-19. On the study more broadly: COVID-19 samples, acute and convalescent, were from the United States, Italy and Spain. The analysed material was cDNA or gDNA that came from T cells, B-cell-depleted T cells, or PBMCs.

Under the authors' procedure: The assay estimated nucleated cells by amplifying reference gene primers. Using immunoSEQ multiplex PCR, the repertoire was profiled, and TCRdb retains in-frame clones only, with some absent. V and J calls and clone size are copied from that table; D and trimming were computed from the DNA. Of about 200,000 clones listed, around nine tenths are singletons. CDR1 is LNHDA and CDR2 is SQIVND in the germline V gene (reference sequence). CDR3 size: 14 residues. Deletions cut 5 bases from V and 6 bases from J, with 16 bases between. The J gene is TRBJ1-2, the V gene TRBV19, with D hard to call. The sample was peripheral blood. This sequence was found in a man in his fifties with acute or convalescent COVID-19. The CDR3 DNA reads as TGTGCCAGTAGTTCTGGGTGGGGAGGAAATGGCTACACCTTC. It encodes CASSSGWGGNGYTF.